This TCR beta chain was captured in a study of CD8+ T cells in alopecia areata. CDR1 LNHNV and CDR2 YYDKDF come from the germline V gene (reference sequence). Trimming cost V 1 base and J 3 bases; bases outside gene matches: 9. The CDR3 is 17 residues long. As part of sample collection, lesional scalp punch biopsies and peripheral blood were taken from alopecia areata patients. PBMCs provided sorted CD4+ and CD8+ T cells. RNA was extracted and reverse transcribed into cDNA as the sequencing template. Assay: immunoSEQ multiplex PCR; the TCRdb copy retains only in-frame clones and omits some. The table shows 110,000 or so clones, with under 65% occurring only once.

Sequencing was carried out using NKG2D-low CD8+ T cells sorted from blood. V is TRBV15 and J is TRBJ1-1; 9 nucleotides line up with TRBD1. The receptor's source is a human donor with alopecia areata. CDR3 in amino acids: CATSRVHHRTGDTEAFF. The CDR3 nucleotides read TGTGCCACCAGCAGAGTTCACCATCGGACAGGGGACACTGAAGCTTTCTTT.